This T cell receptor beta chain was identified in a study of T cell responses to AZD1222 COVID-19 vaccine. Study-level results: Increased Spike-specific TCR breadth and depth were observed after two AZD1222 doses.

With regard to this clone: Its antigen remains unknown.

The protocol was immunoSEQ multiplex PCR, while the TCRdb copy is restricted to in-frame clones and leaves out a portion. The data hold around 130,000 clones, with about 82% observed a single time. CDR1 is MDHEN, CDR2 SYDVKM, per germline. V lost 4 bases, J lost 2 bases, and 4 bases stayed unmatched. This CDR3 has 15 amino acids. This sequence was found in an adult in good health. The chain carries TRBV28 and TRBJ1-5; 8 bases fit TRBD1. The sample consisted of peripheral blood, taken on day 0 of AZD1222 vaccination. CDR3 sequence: CASSSLGQGNQPQHF. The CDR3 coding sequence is TGTGCCAGCAGTTCTCTGGGACAGGGCAATCAGCCCCAGCATTTT.